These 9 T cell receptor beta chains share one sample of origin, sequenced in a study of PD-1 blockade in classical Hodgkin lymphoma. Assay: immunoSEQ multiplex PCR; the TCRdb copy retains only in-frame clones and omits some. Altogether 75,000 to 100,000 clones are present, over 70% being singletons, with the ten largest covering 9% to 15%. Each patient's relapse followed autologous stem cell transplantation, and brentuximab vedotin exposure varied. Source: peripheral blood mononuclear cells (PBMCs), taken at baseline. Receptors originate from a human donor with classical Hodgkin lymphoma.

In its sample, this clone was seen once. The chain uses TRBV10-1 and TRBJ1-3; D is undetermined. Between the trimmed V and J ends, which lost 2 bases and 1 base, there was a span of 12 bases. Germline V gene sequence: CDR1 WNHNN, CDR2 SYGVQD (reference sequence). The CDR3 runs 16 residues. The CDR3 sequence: CASSENPASSGNTIYF. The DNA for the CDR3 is TGCGCCAGCAGTGAGAACCCAGCGTCTTCTGGAAACACCATATATTTT.

Here the CDR3 DNA reads TGTGCCAGCAGGGAAATTGGGGCCCAGCATTTT. Translation: CASREIGAQHF. The V and J genes are TRBV6-6 and TRBJ1-5; D not certain. The CDR3 is made up of 11 amino acids. Germline V gene sequence: CDR1 MNHNY, CDR2 SVGAGI (reference sequence). V shed 6 bases and J shed 11 bases, with 11 bases lying between them.

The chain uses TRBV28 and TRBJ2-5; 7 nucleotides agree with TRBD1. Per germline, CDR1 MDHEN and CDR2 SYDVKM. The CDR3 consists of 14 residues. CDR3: CRTTRTGVRETQYF. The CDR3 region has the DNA TGTCGTACCACCCGGACAGGCGTGAGGGAGACCCAGTACTTC.

CDR3 residues: CAISEETSDNNEQFF. The CDR3 DNA follows: TGTGCCATCAGTGAAGAGACTAGCGATAACAATGAGCAGTTCTTC. V gene TRBV10-3 combines with J gene TRBJ2-1, with 8 bases lining up with TRBD2. The CDR3 has 15 amino acids. In germline, CDR1 is ENHRY, CDR2 SYGVKD. The V segment lost 3 bases and the J segment 5 bases; nucleotides outside the gene matches: 6.

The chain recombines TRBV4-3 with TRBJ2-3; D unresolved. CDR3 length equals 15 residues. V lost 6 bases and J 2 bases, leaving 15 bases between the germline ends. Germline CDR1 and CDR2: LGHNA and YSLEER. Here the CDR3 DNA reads TGCGCCAGCAGTCGATCGCCAGTTGTCACAGATACGCAGTATTTT. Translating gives CASSRSPVVTDTQYF.

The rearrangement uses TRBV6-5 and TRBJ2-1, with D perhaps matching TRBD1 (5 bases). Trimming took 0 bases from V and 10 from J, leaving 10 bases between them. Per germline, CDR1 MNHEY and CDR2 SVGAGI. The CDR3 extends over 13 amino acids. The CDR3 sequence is CASSYSAGREQFF. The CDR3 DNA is TGTGCCAGCAGTTACTCTGCAGGGCGCGAGCAGTTCTTC.

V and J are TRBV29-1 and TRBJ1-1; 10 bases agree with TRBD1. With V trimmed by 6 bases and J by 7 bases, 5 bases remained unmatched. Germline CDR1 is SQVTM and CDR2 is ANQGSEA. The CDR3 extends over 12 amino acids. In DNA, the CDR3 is TGCAGCGTAGGACAGGGGGAACGTGAAGCTTTCTTT. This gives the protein CSVGQGEREAFF.

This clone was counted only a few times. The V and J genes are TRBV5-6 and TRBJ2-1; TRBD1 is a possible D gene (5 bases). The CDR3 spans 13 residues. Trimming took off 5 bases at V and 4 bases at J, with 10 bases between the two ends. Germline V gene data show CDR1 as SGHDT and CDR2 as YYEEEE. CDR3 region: CASRPAGYNEQFF. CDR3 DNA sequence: TGTGCCAGCAGGCCCGCAGGGTACAATGAGCAGTTCTTC.

DNA for the CDR3: TGTGCCGGCTCCCGGGGCCATAATTCACCCCTCCACTTT. Protein sequence: CAGSRGHNSPLHF. This rearrangement joins TRBV30 to TRBJ1-6; TRBD1 is a possible D gene (5 bases). CDR3 length equals 13 residues. Germline V gives CDR1 GTSNPN, CDR2 SVGIG (reference sequence). V lost 8 bases to trimming and J lost 5 bases, with 13 bases between them.